Presented here are 20 T cell receptor beta chains from one specimen sequenced in a study of cytomegalovirus exposure and HLA in healthy donors. Primers included in the PCR were 60 Vbeta and 13 Jbeta primers. Profiled with immunoSEQ multiplex PCR; TCRdb holds only in-frame clones, not every one. The repertoire holds about 160,000 clones, with more than 65% as singletons. Source material: PBMCs. These receptors originate from a woman in her 50s in good health and CMV-seronegative.

The rearrangement links TRBV9 to TRBJ1-4; tentative D call: TRBD1 (5 bases). Germline V gene sequence: CDR1 SGDLS, CDR2 YYNGEE. V was pared by 3 bases and J by 3 bases, with 9 bases between. The CDR3 loop spans 14 amino acids. CDR3 residues: CASSDRGSNEKLFF. The CDR3 coding sequence is TGTGCCAGCAGCGATCGGGGGTCTAATGAAAAACTGTTTTTT.

The chain has TRBV7-2 and TRBJ2-7; 9 positions agree with TRBD1. Germline lookup yields CDR1 SGHTA and CDR2 FQGNSA. CDR3 length: 14 residues. The V and J ends lost 11 bases and 1 base, in that order; junction bases with no gene match: 9. CDR3 protein: CASGAGQGSYEQYF. CDR3 sequence (DNA): TGTGCCTCCGGGGCGGGACAGGGTTCCTACGAGCAGTACTTC. Together with reference TRBV7-2 and TRBJ2-7, the CDR3 gives the full variable domain: GAGVSQSPSNKVTEKGKDVELRCDPISGHTALYWYRQSLGQGLEFLIYFQGNSAPDKSGLPSDRFSAERTGGSVSTLTIQRTQQEDSAVYLCASGAGQGSYEQYFGPGTRLTVT.

J is TRBJ2-1 and V is TRBV4-3; D is ambiguous. Germline assignment: CDR1 LGHNA and CDR2 YSLEER. Trimming removed 1 base from V and 1 base from J, with 8 bases in between. This CDR3 has 15 amino acids. CDR3: CASSQGQSSYNEQFF. CDR3 coding DNA: TGCGCCAGCAGCCAAGGGCAAAGTTCCTACAATGAGCAGTTCTTC.

The CDR3 here is CASSFRTENYGYTF. The CDR3 DNA sequence: TGTGCCAGTAGTTTTCGGACAGAAAACTATGGCTACACCTTC. The chain combines TRBV19 with TRBJ1-2; D is perhaps TRBD1 (6 bases). The length of the CDR3 is 14 residues. Per germline, CDR1 LNHDA and CDR2 SQIVND (reference sequence). V dropped 5 bases and J dropped 2 bases, with 12 bases sitting between them. The whole variable domain, remainder taken from reference TRBV19 and TRBJ1-2, is DGGITQSPKYLFRKEGQNVTLSCEQNLNHDAMYWYRQDPGQGLRLIYYSQIVNDFQKGDIAEGYSVSREKKESFPLTVTSAQKNPTAFYLCASSFRTENYGYTFGSGTRLTVV.

The CDR3, as DNA: TGTGCCAGCAGCGCCTACGGAGCCGGGGAGCTGTTTTTT. Residues: CASSAYGAGELFF. The V and J genes are TRBV9 and TRBJ2-2; no clear D gene. Germline values: CDR1 SGDLS, CDR2 YYNGEE. Deletions cut 3 bases from V and 6 bases from J, with 9 bases between. The CDR3 contains 13 residues.

This clone showed up just once. V and J are TRBV28 and TRBJ1-3, with 7 positions matching TRBD1. The CDR3 is 12 residues long. Germline values: CDR1 MDHEN, CDR2 SYDVKM. The ends lost 10 bases at V and 5 bases at J; junction bases unmatched: 5. The CDR3 is CATRDSRNTIYF. The CDR3 region has the DNA TGTGCCACCCGGGACAGCCGAAACACCATATATTTT.

The V gene is TRBV7-2, the J gene TRBJ1-6; 11 bases match TRBD1. Germline CDR1 reads SGHTA; CDR2 reads FQGNSA. Germline trimming cut 6 bases from V and 4 bases from J; bases unmatched to any gene: 8. This CDR3 region has 17 residues. CDR3 in DNA: TGTGCCAGCAGATCCCGGACAGGGGGCCCGTATAATTCACCCCTCCACTTT. Translating it yields CASRSRTGGPYNSPLHF.

In this sample, this clone turned up once. The V gene is TRBV7-2, the J gene TRBJ2-4, with 13 bases identical to TRBD2. The CDR3 covers 19 residues. Losses at the gene ends were 0 bases for V and 0 bases for J; bases not matched to a gene: 5. CDR1 is SGHTA and CDR2 is FQGNSA in the germline V gene. The chain's CDR3 is CASSLAGTSGTLAKNIQYF. The CDR3 DNA sequence: TGTGCCAGCAGCTTAGCCGGGACTAGCGGGACTTTAGCCAAAAACATTCAGTACTTC.

V and J are TRBV4-3 and TRBJ2-3; 8 nucleotides line up with TRBD2. The V gene end was trimmed by 2 bases and the J gene end by 4 bases; junction bases not matched to a gene: 8. This CDR3 region has 16 residues. CDR1 LGHNA and CDR2 YSLEER come from the germline V gene. The CDR3 region is CASSQSLSGSSDTQYF. As DNA, the CDR3 is TGCGCCAGCAGCCAATCCCTAAGCGGGAGCTCAGATACGCAGTATTTT.

A few counts support this clone. V is TRBV25-1 and J is TRBJ2-1, with D perhaps matching TRBD1 (6 bases). Trimming stripped 4 bases from V and 0 bases from J, with 13 bases between. The CDR3 runs to 16 residues. Germline V gives CDR1 MGHDK, CDR2 SYGVNS. CDR3 loop: CASSATTGSSYNEQFF. In nucleotides, the CDR3 is TGTGCCAGCAGTGCAACGACAGGAAGCTCCTACAATGAGCAGTTCTTC.

V gene TRBV5-3 combines with J gene TRBJ1-5; TRBD1 matches at 10 bases. TRBV5-3 is identified as an open reading frame with a role that is uncertain. The CDR3 length is 17 residues. After removal of 4 bases from V and 6 bases from J, the junction contained 13 bases not matched to a gene. In nucleotides, the CDR3 is TGTGCCAGAAGCCAGGCAGAGACAGGGGGCGCTGGTCAGCCCCAGCATTTT. Protein: CARSQAETGGAGQPQHF.

The CDR3 spells CASSLRAGVETQYF. The CDR3 region has the DNA TGTGCCAGCAGCTTAAGAGCAGGGGTGGAGACCCAGTACTTC. The V and J genes are TRBV7-2 and TRBJ2-5; possible D gene TRBD1, 6 bases. Germline loops: CDR1 SGHTA, CDR2 FQGNSA. V lost 2 bases and J 5 bases, leaving 12 bases between the germline ends. The CDR3 loop spans 14 amino acids.

This clone was observed a few times. V and J are TRBV6-1 and TRBJ2-3; 11 positions agree with TRBD2. The length of the CDR3 is 14 residues. Trimming removed 6 bases from V and 4 bases from J; junction bases left unmatched: 3. CDR1 is MNHNS, CDR2 SASEGT, per germline. The CDR3 here is CASRLAGGPDTQYF. The DNA for the CDR3 is TGTGCCAGCAGGCTAGCGGGAGGTCCAGATACGCAGTATTTT.

The chain couples TRBV10-3 to TRBJ1-1, with 7 nucleotides matching TRBD1. The CDR3 contains 14 residues. Germline V gene data show CDR1 as ENHRY and CDR2 as SYGVKD. J gave up 9 bases and V 2 bases, and 9 bases lay outside the gene matches. CDR3 in DNA: TGTGCCATCAGTGAGGCCCGGGACAGTGCTCAAGCTTTCTTT. Amino acid sequence: CAISEARDSAQAFF.

The chain carries TRBV10-3 and TRBJ2-7; TRBD2 agrees at 8 bases. V was clipped by 2 bases and J by 1 base; unmatched bases: 10. Germline CDR1 is ENHRY and CDR2 is SYGVKD. There are 17 residues in the CDR3. The CDR3 region is CAISEAKGLGSSYEQYF. DNA for the CDR3: TGTGCCATCAGTGAGGCTAAGGGACTAGGGAGTTCCTACGAGCAGTACTTC.

This clone was seen just once. The V and J genes are TRBV29-1 and TRBJ1-1, with TRBD1 matching 8 bases. J gave up 1 base and V 5 bases, and 12 bases lay outside the gene matches. The CDR3 loop spans 16 amino acids. Germline V gene data show CDR1 as SQVTM and CDR2 as ANQGSEA. The CDR3 loop is CSVRTGWDSSNTEAFF. The CDR3 DNA is TGCAGCGTTAGGACAGGGTGGGACAGTTCGAACACTGAAGCTTTCTTT.

The CDR3 reads CASSLEGADTEAFF. Written as DNA, the CDR3 is TGTGCCAGCAGCTTAGAGGGCGCGGACACTGAAGCTTTCTTT. The chain employs TRBV5-4 and TRBJ1-1; no firm D call. The CDR3 covers 14 residues. The germline V gene has CDR1 SGHNT and CDR2 YYREEE (reference sequence). Trimming stripped 2 bases from V and 3 bases from J, with 11 bases between. Together with reference TRBV5-4 and TRBJ1-1, the CDR3 gives the full variable domain: ETGVTQSPTHLIKTRGQQVTLRCSSQSGHNTVSWYQQALGQGPQFIFQYYREEENGRGNFPPRFSGLQFPNYSSELNVNALELDDSALYLCASSLEGADTEAFFGQGTRLTVV.

The rearrangement uses TRBV5-1 and TRBJ2-7; TRBD2 might be the D (5 bases). The CDR3 sequence is 16 residues long. Per germline, CDR1 SGHRS and CDR2 YFSETQ. With 0 bases removed from V and 0 bases from J, the gap between germline ends came to 13 bases. The CDR3 DNA reads TGCGCCAGCAGCTTGGTGGACGGGGTGAGCTCCTACGAGCAGTACTTC. It yields the protein CASSLVDGVSSYEQYF.

This clone was seen only a few times. The J gene is TRBJ2-7, the V gene TRBV6-5, with 7 bases aligning to TRBD2. Germline values: CDR1 MNHEY, CDR2 SVGAGI. Trimming removed 1 base from V and 4 bases from J; junction bases left unmatched: 7. The CDR3 is 15 residues long. In DNA form, the CDR3 reads TGTGCCAGCAGTTACTGGGCTAGCGGAAAATACGAGCAGTACTTC. Amino acids: CASSYWASGKYEQYF.

The CDR3 DNA sequence: TGCAGCGTTGATCACAGGGCTAAGACCCAGTACTTC. This translates into CSVDHRAKTQYF. The V gene is TRBV29-1, the J gene TRBJ2-5; D may be TRBD1 (6 bases). V lost 3 bases and J 6 bases, leaving 11 bases between the germline ends. Germline V gene data show CDR1 as SQVTM and CDR2 as ANQGSEA. This CDR3 is 12 amino acids long.